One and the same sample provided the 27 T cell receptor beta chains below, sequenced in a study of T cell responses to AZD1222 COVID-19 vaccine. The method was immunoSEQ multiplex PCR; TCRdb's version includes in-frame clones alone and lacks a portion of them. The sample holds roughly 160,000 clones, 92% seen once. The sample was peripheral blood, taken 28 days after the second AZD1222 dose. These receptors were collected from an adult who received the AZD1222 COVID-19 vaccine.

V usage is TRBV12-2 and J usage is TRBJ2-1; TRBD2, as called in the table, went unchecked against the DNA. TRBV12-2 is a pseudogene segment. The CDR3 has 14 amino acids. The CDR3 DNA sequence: TGTGCAAGTCGAGGCGGGAGGCAGTACAATGAGCAGTTCTTC. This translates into CASRGGRQYNEQFF.

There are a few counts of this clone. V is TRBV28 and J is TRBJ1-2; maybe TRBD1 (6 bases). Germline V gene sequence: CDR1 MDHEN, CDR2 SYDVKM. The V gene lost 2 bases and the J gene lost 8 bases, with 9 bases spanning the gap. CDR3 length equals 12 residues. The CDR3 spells CASSLQGRGYTF. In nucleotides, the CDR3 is TGTGCCAGCAGTTTACAGGGGCGCGGCTACACCTTC.

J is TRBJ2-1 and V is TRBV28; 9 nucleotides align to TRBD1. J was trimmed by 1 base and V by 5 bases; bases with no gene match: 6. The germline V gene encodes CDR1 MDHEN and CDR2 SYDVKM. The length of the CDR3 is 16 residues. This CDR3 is CASSSLDRGSYNEQFF. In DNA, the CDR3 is TGTGCCAGCAGTAGCCTCGACAGGGGGTCCTACAATGAGCAGTTCTTC.

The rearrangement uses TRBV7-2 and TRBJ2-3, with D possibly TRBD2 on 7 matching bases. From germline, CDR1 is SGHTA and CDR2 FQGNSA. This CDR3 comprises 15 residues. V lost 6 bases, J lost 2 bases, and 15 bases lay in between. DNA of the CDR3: TGTGCCAGCAGTACGGGGGGCTCCCTCACAGATACGCAGTATTTT. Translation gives CASSTGGSLTDTQYF.

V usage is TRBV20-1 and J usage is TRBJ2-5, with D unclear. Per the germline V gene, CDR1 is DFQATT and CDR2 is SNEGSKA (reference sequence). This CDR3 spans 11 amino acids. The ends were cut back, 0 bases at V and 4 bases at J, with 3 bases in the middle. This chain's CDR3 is CSARDVETQYF. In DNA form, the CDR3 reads TGCAGTGCTAGAGATGTAGAGACCCAGTACTTC.

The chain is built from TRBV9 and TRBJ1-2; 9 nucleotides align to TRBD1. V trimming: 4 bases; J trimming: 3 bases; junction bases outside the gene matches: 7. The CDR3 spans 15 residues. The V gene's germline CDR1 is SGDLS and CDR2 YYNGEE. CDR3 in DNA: TGTGCCAGCAGCCCGAGGACAGGGGACGACTATGGCTACACCTTC. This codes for CASSPRTGDDYGYTF.

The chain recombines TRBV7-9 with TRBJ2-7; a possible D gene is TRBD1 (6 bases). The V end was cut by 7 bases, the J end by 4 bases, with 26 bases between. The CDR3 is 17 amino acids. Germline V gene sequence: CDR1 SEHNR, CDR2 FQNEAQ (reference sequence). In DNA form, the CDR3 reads TGTGCCAGCACCGACCTAGAGGATCCGGGACACCTATACGAGCAGTACTTC. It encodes CASTDLEDPGHLYEQYF.

In DNA form, the CDR3 reads TGTGCCAGCAGCCAAGAAGGAGGGTGGGCAGGGACACGGTCTGGGGCCAACGTCCTGACTTTC. Translated, it gives CASSQEGGWAGTRSGANVLTF. The rearrangement links TRBV3-1 (or the pseudogene TRBV3-2) to TRBJ2-6; the D call may be TRBD1 or TRBD2 (6 bases each). Germline V gene lookup returns CDR1 LGHDT and CDR2 YNNKEL (reference sequence). This CDR3 contains 21 residues. Deletions cut 0 bases from V and 1 base from J, with 22 bases between.

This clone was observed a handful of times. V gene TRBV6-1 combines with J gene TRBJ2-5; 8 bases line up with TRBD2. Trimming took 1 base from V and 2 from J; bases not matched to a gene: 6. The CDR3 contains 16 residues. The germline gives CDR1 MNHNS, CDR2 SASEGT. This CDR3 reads CASSEGVIAGQETQYF. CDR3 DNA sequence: TGTGCCAGCAGTGAAGGCGTTATAGCGGGGCAAGAGACCCAGTACTTC.

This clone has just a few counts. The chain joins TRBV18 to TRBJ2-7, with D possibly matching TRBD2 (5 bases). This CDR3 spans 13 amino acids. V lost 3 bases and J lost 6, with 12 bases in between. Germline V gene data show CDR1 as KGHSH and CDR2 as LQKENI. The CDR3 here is CASSPPGLGEQYF. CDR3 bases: TGTGCCAGCTCACCGCCGGGGTTGGGCGAGCAGTACTTC.

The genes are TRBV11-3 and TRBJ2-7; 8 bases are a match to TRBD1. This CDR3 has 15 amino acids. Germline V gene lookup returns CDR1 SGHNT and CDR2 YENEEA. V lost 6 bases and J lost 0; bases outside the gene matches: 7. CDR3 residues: CASSPGGGGSYEQYF. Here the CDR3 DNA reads TGTGCCAGCAGTCCAGGGGGCGGAGGCTCCTACGAGCAGTACTTC.

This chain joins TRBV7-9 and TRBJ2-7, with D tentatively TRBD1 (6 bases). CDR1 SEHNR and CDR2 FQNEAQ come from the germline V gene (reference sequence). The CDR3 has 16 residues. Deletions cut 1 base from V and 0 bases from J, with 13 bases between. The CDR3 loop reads CASSLGRGMGSYEQYF. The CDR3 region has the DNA TGTGCCAGCAGCTTAGGTAGGGGGATGGGCTCCTACGAGCAGTACTTC.

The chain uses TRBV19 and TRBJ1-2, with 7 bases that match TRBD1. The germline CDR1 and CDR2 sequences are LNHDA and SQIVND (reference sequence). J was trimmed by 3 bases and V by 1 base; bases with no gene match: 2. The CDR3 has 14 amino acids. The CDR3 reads CASSIAGTDYGYTF. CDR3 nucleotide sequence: TGTGCCAGTAGTATAGCCGGGACAGACTATGGCTACACCTTC.

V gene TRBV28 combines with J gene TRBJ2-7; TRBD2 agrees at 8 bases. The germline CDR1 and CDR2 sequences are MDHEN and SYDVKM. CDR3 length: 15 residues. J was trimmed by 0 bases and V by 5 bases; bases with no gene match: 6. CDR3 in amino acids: CASSPSGLVSYEQYF. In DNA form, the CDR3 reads TGTGCCAGCAGTCCTTCGGGACTAGTCTCCTACGAGCAGTACTTC.

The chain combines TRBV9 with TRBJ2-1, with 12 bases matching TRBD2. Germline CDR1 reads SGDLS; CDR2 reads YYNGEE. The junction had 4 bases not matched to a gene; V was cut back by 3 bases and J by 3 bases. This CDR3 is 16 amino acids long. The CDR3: CASSAGTSGLYNEQFF. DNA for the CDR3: TGTGCCAGCAGCGCGGGGACTAGCGGGCTCTACAATGAGCAGTTCTTC.

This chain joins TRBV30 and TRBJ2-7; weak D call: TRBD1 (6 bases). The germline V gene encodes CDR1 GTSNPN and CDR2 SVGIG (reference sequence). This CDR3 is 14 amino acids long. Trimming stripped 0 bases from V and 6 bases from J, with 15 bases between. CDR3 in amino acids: CAWSVGGRGSEQYF. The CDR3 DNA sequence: TGTGCCTGGAGTGTAGGGGGAAGGGGATCCGAGCAGTACTTC. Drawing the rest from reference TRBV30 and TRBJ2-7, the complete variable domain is SQTIHQWPATLVQPVGSPLSLECTVEGTSNPNLYWYRQAAGRGLQLLFYSVGIGQISSEVPQNLSASRPQDRQFILSSKKLLLSDSGFYLCAWSVGGRGSEQYFGPGTRLTVT.

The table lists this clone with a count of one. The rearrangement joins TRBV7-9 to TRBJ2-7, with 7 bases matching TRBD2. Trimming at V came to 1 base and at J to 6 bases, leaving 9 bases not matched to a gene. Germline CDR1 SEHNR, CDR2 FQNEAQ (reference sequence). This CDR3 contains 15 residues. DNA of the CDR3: TGTGCCAGCAGCTTAGGGGTAGCGGGTTCCAGCGAGCAGTACTTC. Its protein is CASSLGVAGSSEQYF.

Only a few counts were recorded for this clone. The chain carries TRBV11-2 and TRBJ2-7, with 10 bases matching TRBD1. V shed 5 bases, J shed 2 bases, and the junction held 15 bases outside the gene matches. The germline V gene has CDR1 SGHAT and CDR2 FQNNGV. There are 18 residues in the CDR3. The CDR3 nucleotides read TGTGCCAGCAGCCCTTCGTCCCGGGACAGGGGTCAGCCCTACGAGCAGTACTTC. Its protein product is CASSPSSRDRGQPYEQYF.

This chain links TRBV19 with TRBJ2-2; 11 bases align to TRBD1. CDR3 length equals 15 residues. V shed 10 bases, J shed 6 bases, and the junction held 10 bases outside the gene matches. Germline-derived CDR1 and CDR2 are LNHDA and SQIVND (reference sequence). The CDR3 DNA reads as TGTGCCACCTCGGGGGACAGGGGGAATTCCGGGGAGCTGTTTTTT. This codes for CATSGDRGNSGELFF. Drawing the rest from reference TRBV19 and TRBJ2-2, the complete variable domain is DGGITQSPKYLFRKEGQNVTLSCEQNLNHDAMYWYRQDPGQGLRLIYYSQIVNDFQKGDIAEGYSVSREKKESFPLTVTSAQKNPTAFYLCATSGDRGNSGELFFGEGSRLTVL.

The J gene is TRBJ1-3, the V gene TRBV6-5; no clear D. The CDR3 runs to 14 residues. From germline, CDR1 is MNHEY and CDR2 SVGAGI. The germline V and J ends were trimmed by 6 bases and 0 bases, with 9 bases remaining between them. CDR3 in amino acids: CASSPMSSGNTIYF. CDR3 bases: TGTGCCAGCAGCCCGATGTCCTCTGGAAACACCATATATTTT.

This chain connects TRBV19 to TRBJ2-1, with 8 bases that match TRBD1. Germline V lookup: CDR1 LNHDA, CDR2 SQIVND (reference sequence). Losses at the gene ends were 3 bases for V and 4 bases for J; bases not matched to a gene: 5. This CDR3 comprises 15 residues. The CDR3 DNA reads TGTGCCAGTAGTATGGGGACAGGAGGATACAATGAGCAGTTCTTC. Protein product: CASSMGTGGYNEQFF.

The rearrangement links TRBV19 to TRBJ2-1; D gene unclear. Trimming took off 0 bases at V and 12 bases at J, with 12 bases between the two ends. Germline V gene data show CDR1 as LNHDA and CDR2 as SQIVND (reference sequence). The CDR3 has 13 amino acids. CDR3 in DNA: TGTGCCAGTAGTATAGACTCGATCGGGTGGCAGTTCTTC. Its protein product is CASSIDSIGWQFF.

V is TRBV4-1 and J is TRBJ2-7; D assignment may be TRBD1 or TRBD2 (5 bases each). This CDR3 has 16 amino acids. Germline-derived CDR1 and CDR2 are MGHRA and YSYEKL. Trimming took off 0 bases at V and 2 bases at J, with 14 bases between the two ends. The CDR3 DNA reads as TGCGCCAGCAGCCAAGATCCCGGGACGGCTACCTACGAGCAGTACTTC. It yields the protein CASSQDPGTATYEQYF.

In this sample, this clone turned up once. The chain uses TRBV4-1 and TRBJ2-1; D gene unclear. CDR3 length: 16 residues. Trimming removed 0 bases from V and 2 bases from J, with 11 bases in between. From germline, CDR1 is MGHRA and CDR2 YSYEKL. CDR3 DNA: TGCGCCAGCAGCCAAGATCCGGTCATTGCCTACAATGAGCAGTTCTTC. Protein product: CASSQDPVIAYNEQFF.

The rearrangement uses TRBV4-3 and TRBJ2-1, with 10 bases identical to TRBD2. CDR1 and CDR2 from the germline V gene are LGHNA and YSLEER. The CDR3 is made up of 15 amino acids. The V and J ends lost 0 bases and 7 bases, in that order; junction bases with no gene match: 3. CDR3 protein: CASSQDTSGINEQFF. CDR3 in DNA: TGCGCCAGCAGCCAAGATACTAGCGGGATTAATGAGCAGTTCTTC.

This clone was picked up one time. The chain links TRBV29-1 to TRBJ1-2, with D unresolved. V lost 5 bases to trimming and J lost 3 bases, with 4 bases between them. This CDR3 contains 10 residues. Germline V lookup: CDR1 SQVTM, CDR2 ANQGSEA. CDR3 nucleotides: TGCAGCGTTCGGGACTATGGCTACACCTTC. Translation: CSVRDYGYTF.

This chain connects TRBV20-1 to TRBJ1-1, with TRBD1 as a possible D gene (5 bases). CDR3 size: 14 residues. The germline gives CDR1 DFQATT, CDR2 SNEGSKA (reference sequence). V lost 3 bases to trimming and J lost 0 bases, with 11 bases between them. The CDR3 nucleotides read TGCAGTGCTAGTAACGGGGGGATGAACACTGAAGCTTTCTTT. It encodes CSASNGGMNTEAFF.